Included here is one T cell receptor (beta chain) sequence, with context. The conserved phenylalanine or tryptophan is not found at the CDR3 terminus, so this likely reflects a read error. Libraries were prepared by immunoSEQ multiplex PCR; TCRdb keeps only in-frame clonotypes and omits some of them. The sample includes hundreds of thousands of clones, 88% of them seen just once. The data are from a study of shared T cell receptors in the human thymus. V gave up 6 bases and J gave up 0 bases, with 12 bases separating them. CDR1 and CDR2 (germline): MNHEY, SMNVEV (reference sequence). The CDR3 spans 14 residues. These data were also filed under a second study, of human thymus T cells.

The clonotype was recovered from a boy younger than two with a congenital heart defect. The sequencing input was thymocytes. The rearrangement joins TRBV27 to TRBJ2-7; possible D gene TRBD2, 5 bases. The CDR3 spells CASRPLEASYEQYL. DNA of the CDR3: TGTGCCAGCAGACCCCTGGAGGCCTCCTACGAGCAGTACCTC.